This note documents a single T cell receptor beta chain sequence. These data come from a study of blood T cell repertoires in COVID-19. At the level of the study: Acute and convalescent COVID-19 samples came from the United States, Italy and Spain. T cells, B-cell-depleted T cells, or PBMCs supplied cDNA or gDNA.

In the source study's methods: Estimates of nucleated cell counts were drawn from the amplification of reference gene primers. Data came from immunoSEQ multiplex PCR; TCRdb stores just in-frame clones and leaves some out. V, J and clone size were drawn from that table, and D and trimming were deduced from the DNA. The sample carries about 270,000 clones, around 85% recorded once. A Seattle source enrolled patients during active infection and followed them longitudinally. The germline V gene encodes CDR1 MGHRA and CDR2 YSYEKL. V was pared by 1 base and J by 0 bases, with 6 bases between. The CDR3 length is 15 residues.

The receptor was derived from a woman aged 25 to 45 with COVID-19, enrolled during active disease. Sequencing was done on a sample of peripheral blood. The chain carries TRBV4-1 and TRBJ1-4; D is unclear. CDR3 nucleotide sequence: TGCGCCAGCAGCCAAGTTCTAGCAACTAATGAAAAACTGTTTTTT. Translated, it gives CASSQVLATNEKLFF.